Sequencing of this T cell receptor (beta chain) was carried out in a study of blood T cell repertoires in COVID-19. Overall study: The United States, Italy and Spain were the sources of the acute and convalescent COVID-19 samples.

Looked up from germline, CDR1 is LNHDA and CDR2 is SQIVND (reference sequence). The CDR3 spans 16 residues. V shed 7 bases and J shed 3 bases, with 18 bases lying between them. TCRdb's table, derived via immunoSEQ multiplex PCR, lists solely in-frame clones and lacks some. The table shows about 86,000 clones, with around four fifths occurring only once. The table lists this clone with a count of one. Sequenced: peripheral blood. The chain employs TRBV19 and TRBJ1-4, with D tentatively TRBD1 (6 bases). The TCR sequence derives from a middle-aged man with acute or convalescent COVID-19. CDR3: CASKTGRNGANEKLFF. The CDR3 nucleotides read TGTGCCAGTAAAACAGGGCGTAACGGGGCTAATGAAAAACTGTTTTTT.